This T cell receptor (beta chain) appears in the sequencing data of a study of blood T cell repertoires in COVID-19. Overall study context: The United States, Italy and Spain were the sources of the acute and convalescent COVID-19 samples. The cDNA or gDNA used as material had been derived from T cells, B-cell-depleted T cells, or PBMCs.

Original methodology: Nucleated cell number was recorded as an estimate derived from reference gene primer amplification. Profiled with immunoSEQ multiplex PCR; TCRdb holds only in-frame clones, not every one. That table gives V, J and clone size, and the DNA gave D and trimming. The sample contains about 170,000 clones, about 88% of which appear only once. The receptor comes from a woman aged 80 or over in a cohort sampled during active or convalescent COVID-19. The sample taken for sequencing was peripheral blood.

For the CDR3, the DNA is TGTGCCAGCAGCTTAGTGGAGTCCAATCAGCCCCAGCATTTT. Translation gives CASSLVESNQPQHF. This chain links TRBV7-8 with TRBJ1-5; D remains ambiguous. CDR3 length equals 14 residues. The V end was cut by 1 base, the J end by 3 bases, with 7 bases between. Germline V CDR1 and CDR2: SGHVS, FQNEAQ.